The 24 T cell receptor beta chains below were found in one sample sequenced in a study of beta chain features in type 1 diabetes. Notes on the study in general: Shortening of TCRB CDR3s, moderate but significant, appeared in all four CD4+ subsets of Type 1 diabetes patients.

Reverse transcribing all isolated RNA meant expressed TCRB transcripts were sequenced. The data were produced by immunoSEQ multiplex PCR, yet TCRdb's version contains in-frame clones alone and is incomplete. The repertoire includes some 200,000 clones, 16% of them detected once, and 0.08% to 0.095% sits in the top ten. Which antigens these TCRs recognize remains unknown. Sequencing was performed on naive CD4+ T cells from blood. Every receptor here comes from a young man with type 1 diabetes.

This clone was picked up a small number of times. The chain links TRBV29-1 to TRBJ2-7; weak D call: TRBD2 (5 bases). The CDR3 runs to 14 residues. Germline CDR1 is SQVTM and CDR2 is ANQGSEA. V dropped 4 bases and J dropped 5 bases, with 18 bases sitting between them. CDR3 coding DNA: TGCAGCGTTGCCTATCGTCAAAAGGAGGACGAGCAGTACTTC. This gives the protein CSVAYRQKEDEQYF.

This clone was seen a few times. This chain uses TRBV14 with TRBJ2-7; 11 bases map to TRBD2. This CDR3 region has 14 residues. Germline CDR1 is SGHDN and CDR2 is FVKESK. The V and J ends lost 4 bases and 2 bases, in that order; junction bases with no gene match: 1. The CDR3 DNA reads as TGTGCCAGCAGCCCGACTAGCGGGACCTACGAGCAGTACTTC. It encodes CASSPTSGTYEQYF.

The CDR3 sequence is CASSLPVEAGTLETQYF. The DNA of the CDR3 is TGTGCCAGCAGCTTACCGGTCGAGGCCGGGACTTTGGAGACCCAGTACTTC. The chain employs TRBV7-2 and TRBJ2-5; perhaps TRBD2 as D (6 bases). This CDR3 region has 17 residues. Per the germline V gene, CDR1 is SGHTA and CDR2 is FQGNSA. The V and J ends lost 2 bases and 5 bases respectively, with 21 bases between them. The complete variable domain, with remaining parts taken from reference TRBV7-2 and TRBJ2-5, reads GAGVSQSPSNKVTEKGKDVELRCDPISGHTALYWYRQSLGQGLEFLIYFQGNSAPDKSGLPSDRFSAERTGGSVSTLTIQRTQQEDSAVYLCASSLPVEAGTLETQYFGPGTRLLVL.

This chain connects TRBV29-1 to TRBJ1-2, with D unresolved. Deletions cut 6 bases from V and 0 bases from J, with 8 bases between. Germline CDR1 and CDR2: SQVTM and ANQGSEA. The CDR3 has 12 residues. DNA for the CDR3: TGCAGCGTCCACTCGGCTAACTATGGCTACACCTTC. The encoded protein is CSVHSANYGYTF.

The J gene is TRBJ2-5, the V gene TRBV30; D possibly corresponds to TRBD2 (6 bases). The germline V gene has CDR1 GTSNPN and CDR2 SVGIG (reference sequence). V dropped 1 base and J dropped 5 bases, with 23 bases sitting between them. The CDR3 spans 17 residues. The CDR3 DNA follows: TGTGCCTGGAGTGAAGCGGCGAGGTCGGGAGTGGATGAGACCCAGTACTTC. This translates into CAWSEAARSGVDETQYF.

The J gene is TRBJ1-1, the V gene TRBV28; a possible D gene is TRBD1 (5 bases). The germline V gene encodes CDR1 MDHEN and CDR2 SYDVKM. The V and J ends lost 4 bases and 1 base respectively, with 10 bases between them. The CDR3 runs 14 residues. The CDR3 spells CASSSVRENTEAFF. The CDR3 nucleotides are TGTGCCAGCAGTTCTGTCAGGGAGAACACTGAAGCTTTCTTT. The variable domain in full, completed from reference TRBV28 and TRBJ1-1, reads DVKVTQSSRYLVKRTGEKVFLECVQDMDHENMFWYRQDPGLGLRLIYFSYDVKMKEKGDIPEGYSVSREKKERFSLILESASTNQTSMYLCASSSVRENTEAFFGQGTRLTVV.

This clone appeared once. V is TRBV4-3 and J is TRBJ2-1, with 8 bases that match TRBD2. The CDR3 has 14 amino acids. V trimming: 5 bases; J trimming: 5 bases; junction bases outside the gene matches: 5. Germline lookup yields CDR1 LGHNA and CDR2 YSLEER. CDR3 sequence (DNA): TGCGCCAGCAGCGACGCTAGCGGGCACAATGAGCAGTTCTTC. Amino acid sequence: CASSDASGHNEQFF.

This clone was observed a handful of times. The V call is TRBV4-2, the J call TRBJ2-1; no firm D call. This CDR3 region has 14 residues. CDR1 and CDR2 (germline): LGHNA, YNFKEQ. V was clipped by 4 bases and J by 8 bases, with 15 bases between them. The CDR3 region is CASSPTHVPDEQFF. The CDR3 DNA reads TGTGCCAGCAGCCCCACCCACGTACCCGATGAGCAGTTCTTC.

The V gene is TRBV30, the J gene TRBJ2-1; TRBD2 is a possible D gene (6 bases). The CDR3 length is 12 residues. Between the trimmed V and J ends, which lost 2 bases and 10 bases, there was a span of 12 bases. The germline gives CDR1 GTSNPN, CDR2 SVGIG (reference sequence). In DNA form, the CDR3 reads TGTGCCTGGAGTACGAGCGGGCAAGAGCAGTTCTTC. Its protein is CAWSTSGQEQFF.

The chain links TRBV7-9 to TRBJ1-2, with D hard to call. The germline CDR1 and CDR2 sequences are SEHNR and FQNEAQ (reference sequence). The CDR3 runs 14 residues. Trimming pared 4 bases from V and 4 bases from J, leaving 13 bases between. The CDR3 here is CASSSSGGSYGYTF. The CDR3 DNA reads TGTGCCAGCAGCTCGTCCGGTGGTAGCTATGGCTACACCTTC.

The chain employs TRBV7-2 and TRBJ2-1, with D possibly matching TRBD2 (6 bases). V dropped 0 bases and J dropped 8 bases, with 17 bases sitting between them. CDR1 and CDR2 from the germline V gene are SGHTA and FQGNSA. The CDR3 is 16 residues long. CDR3 coding DNA: TGTGCCAGCAGCTTAGCAAGCGGGCGTTATAGCGATGAGCAGTTCTTC. This encodes CASSLASGRYSDEQFF.

The rearrangement joins TRBV19 to TRBJ2-6; D may correspond to TRBD1 or TRBD2 (5 bases each). Per germline, CDR1 LNHDA and CDR2 SQIVND (reference sequence). The CDR3 contains 17 residues. V shed 6 bases and J shed 1 base, with 16 bases lying between them. The CDR3 coding sequence is TGTGCCAGTAGCCGAAATGGTGGGGGTTCTGGGGCCAACGTCCTGACTTTC. Translated: CASSRNGGGSGANVLTF.

This clone appeared a few times. V gene TRBV14 combines with J gene TRBJ2-1; 11 nucleotides align to TRBD1. Germline V gene data show CDR1 as SGHDN and CDR2 as FVKESK. This CDR3 has 15 amino acids. Trimming at V came to 6 bases and at J to 6 bases, leaving 7 bases not matched to a gene. In DNA, the CDR3 is TGTGCCAGCAGGTCGGGGACAGGGGGTTTCAATGAGCAGTTCTTC. It translates to CASRSGTGGFNEQFF.

The genes are TRBV9 and TRBJ2-7; the D is unclear. V was cut by 0 bases and J by 3 bases, with 7 bases left in between. Germline assignment: CDR1 SGDLS and CDR2 YYNGEE. This CDR3 is 13 amino acids long. The DNA for the CDR3 is TGTGCCAGCAGCGTAGATCCGGGCTACGAGCAGTACTTC. Translated: CASSVDPGYEQYF.

This clone was seen only a few times. The rearrangement joins TRBV18 to TRBJ2-1, with D unclear. Deletions cut 6 bases from V and 8 bases from J, with 17 bases between. The CDR3 is 14 residues long. Germline values: CDR1 KGHSH, CDR2 LQKENI. The CDR3: CASSQKTAQDEQFF. In DNA form, the CDR3 reads TGTGCCAGCTCCCAAAAAACGGCGCAAGATGAGCAGTTCTTC.

This sequence joins TRBV5-1 and TRBJ2-5; maybe TRBD2 (5 bases). This CDR3 is built from 13 residues. Germline V gene sequence: CDR1 SGHRS, CDR2 YFSETQ. The V end lost 4 bases, the J end lost 4 bases, and 11 bases lay between the germline ends. The CDR3 nucleotides read TGCGCCAGCAGCCAGACCGGAGGAGAGACCCAGTACTTC. Its translation is CASSQTGGETQYF.

This clone has a handful of counts. The V and J genes are TRBV29-1 and TRBJ2-2, with D perhaps matching TRBD1 (6 bases). The V and J ends lost 4 bases and 0 bases respectively, with 15 bases between them. CDR1 and CDR2 from the germline V gene are SQVTM and ANQGSEA. The CDR3 covers 16 residues. The CDR3: CSVGGARQANTGELFF. The CDR3 coding sequence is TGCAGCGTTGGAGGGGCTAGACAGGCGAACACCGGGGAGCTGTTTTTT.

This chain uses TRBV11-2 with TRBJ2-3; D is tentatively TRBD1 or TRBD2 (5 bases each). V dropped 2 bases and J dropped 0 bases, with 12 bases sitting between them. Germline V gene sequence: CDR1 SGHAT, CDR2 FQNNGV. The CDR3 totals 16 residues. The CDR3 coding sequence is TGTGCCAGCAGCTTATTTGGGGGAACGAGCACAGATACGCAGTATTTT. Protein sequence: CASSLFGGTSTDTQYF.

The V call is TRBV2, the J call TRBJ2-5, with 8 nucleotides matching TRBD1. Trimming removed 8 bases from V and 4 bases from J; junction bases left unmatched: 9. Looked up from germline, CDR1 is SNHLY and CDR2 is FYNNEI. The CDR3 totals 14 residues. This CDR3 is CASAPRGRGETQYF. The CDR3 DNA follows: TGTGCCAGCGCCCCCAGGGGGCGGGGAGAGACCCAGTACTTC.

This clone was counted only a few times. The gene calls are TRBV9 and TRBJ2-4; 9 bases fit TRBD2. CDR1 and CDR2 (germline): SGDLS, YYNGEE. This CDR3 contains 15 residues. J was trimmed by 7 bases and V by 2 bases; bases with no gene match: 7. The CDR3 here is CASSVSSGVGNIQYF. In DNA form, the CDR3 reads TGTGCCAGCAGCGTTTCTAGCGGGGTGGGGAACATTCAGTACTTC.

The V gene is TRBV11-2, the J gene TRBJ2-6; D gene ambiguous. This CDR3 is 16 amino acids long. Per germline, CDR1 SGHAT and CDR2 FQNNGV. V was pared by 2 bases and J by 0 bases, with 8 bases between. The CDR3 loop reads CASSLSTNSGANVLTF. CDR3 in DNA: TGTGCCAGCAGCTTATCGACAAACTCTGGGGCCAACGTCCTGACTTTC.

This clone has just a few counts. This sequence joins TRBV29-1 and TRBJ2-7, with D possibly called TRBD1 or TRBD2 (5 bases each). Per germline, CDR1 SQVTM and CDR2 ANQGSEA. V lost 0 bases to trimming and J lost 0 bases, with 18 bases between them. The CDR3 length is 17 residues. The CDR3 loop is CSVEDRFGDRNSYEQYF. DNA of the CDR3: TGCAGCGTTGAAGATCGATTTGGGGACCGCAACTCCTACGAGCAGTACTTC.

This rearrangement joins TRBV5-1 to TRBJ1-2; the D is unclear. V gave up 5 bases and J gave up 2 bases, with 4 bases separating them. Germline V CDR1 and CDR2: SGHRS, YFSETQ. The CDR3 is 11 amino acids. CDR3: CASRANYGYTF. Written as DNA, the CDR3 is TGCGCCAGCAGGGCGAACTATGGCTACACCTTC.

The chain joins TRBV9 to TRBJ2-2; D is perhaps TRBD2 (5 bases). The CDR3 runs to 13 residues. Germline values: CDR1 SGDLS, CDR2 YYNGEE. Deletions cut 6 bases from V and 6 bases from J, with 12 bases between. CDR3 amino acids: CASTRTAAGELFF. In nucleotides, the CDR3 is TGTGCCAGCACAAGGACTGCGGCCGGGGAGCTGTTTTTT.